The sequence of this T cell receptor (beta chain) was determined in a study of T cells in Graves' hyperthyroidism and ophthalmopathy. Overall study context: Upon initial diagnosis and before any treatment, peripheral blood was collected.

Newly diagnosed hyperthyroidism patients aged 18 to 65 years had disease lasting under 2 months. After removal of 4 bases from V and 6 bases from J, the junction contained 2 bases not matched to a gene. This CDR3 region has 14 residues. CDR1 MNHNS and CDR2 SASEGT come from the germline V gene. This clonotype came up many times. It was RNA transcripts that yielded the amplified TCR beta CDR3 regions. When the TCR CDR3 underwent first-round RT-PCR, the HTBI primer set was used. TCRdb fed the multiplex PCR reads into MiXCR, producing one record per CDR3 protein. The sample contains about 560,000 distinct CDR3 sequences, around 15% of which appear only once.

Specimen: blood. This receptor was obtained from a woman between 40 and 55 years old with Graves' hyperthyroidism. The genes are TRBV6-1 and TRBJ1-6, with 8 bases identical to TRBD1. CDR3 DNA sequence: TGTGCCAGCAGTGCGACAGGGGCTAATTCACCCCTCCACTTT. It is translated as CASSATGANSPLHF.